The rows below give T cell receptor beta chains drawn from one sample of a study of cytotoxic CD8 clonotypes in ibrutinib-treated CLL. Assay: immunoSEQ multiplex PCR; the TCRdb copy retains only in-frame clones and omits some. Of under 200,000 clones in the sample, about four fifths are singletons; the top ten hold roughly 4.6%. Here the sequenced sample was PBMCs, taken after 24 months of ibrutinib treatment. All receptors derive from a human donor with chronic lymphocytic leukemia. CDR3s include the opening cysteine and the closing phenylalanine or tryptophan. A D gene is named only where the DNA matches it firmly. The listing skips clone size in some rows; elsewhere it reads once, few, many or a size class.

J gene	D gene	clone size	CDR3 length	V gene	CDR3 protein	CDR3 DNA
TRBJ1-5	-	-	14	TRBV18	CASSPQRSNQPQHF	TGTGCCAGCTCACCACAAAGAAGCAATCAGCCCCAGCATTTT
TRBJ1-2	-	-	14	TRBV6-1	CASTKGHRSYGYTF	TGTGCCAGCACTAAGGGACACCGGAGCTATGGCTACACCTTC
TRBJ1-1	TRBD1	-	13	TRBV10-2	CASDWTGGTEAFF	TGCGCCAGCGATTGGACAGGGGGCACTGAAGCTTTCTTT
TRBJ2-3	TRBD1	-	16	TRBV7-9	CASSRQGPLYTDTQYF	TGTGCCAGCAGCCGACAGGGGCCACTCTATACAGATACGCAGTATTTT
TRBJ2-1	-	-	13	TRBV18	CASSIVSYNEQFF	TGTGCCAGCTCAATCGTCTCCTACAATGAGCAGTTCTTC
TRBJ2-7	-	-	14	TRBV29-1	CSVEWPASSYEQYF	TGCAGCGTTGAGTGGCCAGCGAGCTCCTACGAGCAGTACTTC
TRBJ2-7	-	-	11	TRBV28	CASNISGEQYF	TGTGCCAGCAATATCTCTGGGGAGCAGTACTTC
TRBJ1-2	-	many	16	TRBV16	CASSQSVVGRGYGYTF	TGTGCCAGCAGCCAATCCGTGGTTGGAAGGGGCTATGGCTACACCTTC
TRBJ2-7	-	-	15	TRBV5-1	CASSLLAGVPYEQYF	TGCGCCAGCAGCTTGTTGGCGGGCGTCCCTTACGAGCAGTACTTC
TRBJ2-3	-	-	15	TRBV7-9	CASSLVGSPTDTQYF	TGTGCCAGCAGCTTAGTAGGCAGTCCCACAGATACGCAGTATTTT
TRBJ1-1	-	once	10	TRBV20-1	CSASRDGAFF	TGCAGTGCTAGTCGGGACGGGGCTTTCTTT
TRBJ2-7	-	-	15	TRBV25-1	CASSEYRTAPYEQYF	TGTGCCAGCAGTGAATATCGGACGGCCCCCTACGAGCAGTACTTC
TRBJ2-7	TRBD1	-	15	TRBV7-6	CASSLGTGGTYEQYF	TGTGCCAGCAGCTTGGGGACAGGGGGGACCTACGAGCAGTACTTC
TRBJ1-2	-	once	14	TRBV6-1	CASSDQWRSYGYTF	TGTGCCAGCAGTGACCAGTGGCGGAGTTATGGCTACACCTTC
TRBJ2-5	-	-	15	TRBV7-2	CASSLYLGPQETQYF	TGTGCCAGCAGCTTGTATCTGGGACCCCAAGAGACCCAGTACTTC
TRBJ1-1	TRBD1	once	15	TRBV2	CASSPYRGSGTEAFF	TGTGCCAGCAGCCCTTACAGGGGCAGTGGCACTGAAGCTTTCTTT
TRBJ2-3	-	-	15	TRBV4-1	CASSQDWLPTDTQYF	TGCGCCAGCAGCCAAGATTGGCTCCCTACAGATACGCAGTATTTT
TRBJ1-2	TRBD1	-	14	TRBV9	CASSVNRGAYGYTF	TGTGCCAGCAGCGTAAACAGGGGGGCCTATGGCTACACCTTC
TRBJ2-3	-	-	14	TRBV9	CASSVSSLPDTQYF	TGTGCCAGCAGCGTAAGCTCACTCCCAGATACGCAGTATTTT
TRBJ2-7	TRBD2	-	19	TRBV14	CASSQRRTSGRGAVYEQYF	TGTGCCAGCAGCCAGAGACGGACTAGCGGGAGGGGTGCCGTCTACGAGCAGTACTTC
TRBJ2-7	-	-	13	TRBV5-4	CASSADWGNEQYF	TGTGCCAGCAGCGCAGACTGGGGAAACGAGCAGTACTTC
TRBJ2-2	-	-	15	TRBV11-2	CASSLTGGRTGELFF	TGTGCCAGCAGCTTGACAGGAGGTCGCACCGGGGAGCTGTTTTTT
TRBJ2-5	TRBD1	-	18	TRBV5-1	CASSLGTGGAGVGETQYF	TGCGCCAGCAGCCTGGGGACAGGGGGCGCAGGGGTAGGGGAGACCCAGTACTTC
TRBJ2-2	-	-	16	TRBV11-2	CASSPPLSASFGELFF	TGTGCCAGCAGCCCCCCCTTGTCAGCTAGCTTCGGGGAGCTGTTTTTT
TRBJ1-1	TRBD1	few	13	TRBV15	CATSREGQAMAFF	TGTGCCACCAGCAGAGAGGGACAGGCGATGGCTTTCTTT
TRBJ2-6	-	-	18	TRBV4-3	CASSQDHGGPLGANVLTF	TGCGCCAGCAGCCAAGATCACGGCGGTCCATTGGGGGCCAACGTCCTGACTTTC
TRBJ1-2	-	once	13	TRBV18	CATTTDTVFGYTF	TGTGCCACCACGACAGATACCGTCTTTGGCTACACCTTC
TRBJ2-5	-	-	15	TRBV28	CASSLLDKTEETQYF	TGTGCCAGCAGTTTACTGGACAAGACCGAAGAGACCCAGTACTTC
TRBJ2-3	-	-	14	TRBV5-1	CASSFRGGTDTQYF	TGCGCCAGCAGCTTCAGGGGGGGTACAGATACGCAGTATTTT
TRBJ2-4	-	-	12	TRBV2	CASSEALDVQYF	TGTGCCAGCAGTGAAGCGTTGGACGTCCAGTACTTC
TRBJ2-7	TRBD1	-	16	TRBV7-2	CASSLRTGQGSYEQYF	TGTGCCAGCAGCTTACGAACCGGACAGGGGTCCTACGAGCAGTACTTC
TRBJ2-1	TRBD2	few	14	TRBV11-2	CASSLKTSGRMQFF	TGTGCCAGCAGCTTAAAGACTAGCGGGCGGATGCAGTTCTTC
TRBJ2-1	-	-	11	TRBV6-6	CASSTSEEQFF	TGTGCCAGCAGTACCTCGGAAGAGCAGTTCTTC
TRBJ1-6	-	-	15	TRBV6-1	CASSELGVVNSPLHF	TGTGCCAGCAGTGAATTGGGGGTTGTGAATTCACCCCTCCACTTT
TRBJ2-7	TRBD2	-	14	TRBV7-2	CASSLAASGGEQYF	TGTGCCAGCAGCTTAGCGGCTAGCGGGGGGGAGCAGTACTTC
TRBJ1-2	-	-	14	TRBV19	CASSIVRANYGYTF	TGTGCCAGTAGTATAGTACGGGCTAACTATGGCTACACCTTC
TRBJ1-2	TRBD1	-	19	TRBV18	CASSPGYGTGVFLWDGYTF	TGTGCCAGCTCACCAGGTTATGGGACAGGGGTCTTTCTCTGGGATGGCTACACCTTC
TRBJ1-2	-	-	16	TRBV6-1	CASSGPGEKTGYGYTF	TGTGCCAGCAGTGGCCCGGGGGAAAAAACCGGCTATGGCTACACCTTC
TRBJ2-7	-	-	14	TRBV7-9	CASSFSSRTEEQYF	TGTGCCAGCAGCTTTTCTAGTAGGACGGAAGAGCAGTACTTC
TRBJ1-1	-	-	15	TRBV6-5	CASSYGGPVNTEAFF	TGTGCCAGCAGTTACGGGGGGCCAGTGAACACTGAAGCTTTCTTT
TRBJ2-7	TRBD2	-	14	TRBV27	CASSFQGLVYEQYF	TGTGCCAGCAGTTTCCAAGGACTAGTCTACGAGCAGTACTTC
TRBJ1-5	-	few	13	TRBV30	CASDLGPHQPQHF	TGTGCCTCGGACCTAGGGCCGCATCAGCCCCAGCATTTT
TRBJ1-5	-	many	13	TRBV19	CASTPSGPQPQHF	TGTGCCAGTACCCCGTCTGGGCCTCAGCCCCAGCATTTT
TRBJ2-1	-	once	13	TRBV28	CASLTQGYNEQFF	TGTGCCAGCCTGACACAGGGTTACAATGAGCAGTTCTTC
TRBJ2-3	-	-	14	TRBV28	CASSTLPTTDTQYF	TGTGCCAGCAGCACCCTCCCGACCACAGATACGCAGTATTTT
TRBJ2-3	-	-	13	TRBV9	CASSFASTDTQYF	TGTGCCAGCAGCTTCGCTAGCACAGATACGCAGTATTTT
TRBJ1-6	TRBD1	many	14	TRBV6-1	CASRGQGGSSPLHF	TGTGCCAGCAGGGGACAGGGGGGTTCCTCACCCCTCCACTTT
TRBJ2-1	TRBD2	-	15	TRBV4-2	CASSQGLAGGNEQFF	TGTGCCAGCAGCCAGGGACTAGCGGGAGGAAATGAGCAGTTCTTC